A selection of T cell receptor beta chains follows, all from one sample in a study of Ad26.COV2.S vaccination and SARS-CoV-2 variants. Clones were sequenced by immunoSEQ multiplex PCR, and TCRdb holds only the in-frame ones, with some missing. The sample has some 450,000 clones, around 90% seen once. The sample here was peripheral blood, taken in a trial of Ad26.COV2.S vaccine versus placebo. These receptors were obtained from a person between 18 and 65 years old who received the Ad26.COV2.S COVID-19 vaccine or a placebo. CDR3s include the opening cysteine and the closing phenylalanine or tryptophan. The D gene is left open where the match is weak. Only some rows state a clone size, as once, few, many or a class for expanded clones.

CDR3,DNA,size,D,J,length,V
CASSPTRGEQYF,TGTGCCAGCAGCCCAACACGGGGGGAGCAGTACTTC,.,.,TRBJ2-7,12,TRBV16
CASSKQGLYGYTF,TGTGCCAGCAGTAAACAGGGACTCTATGGCTACACCTTC,.,.,TRBJ1-2,13,TRBV28
CASSLVSPGRVGETQYF,TGTGCCAGCAGCTTAGTATCGCCCGGGCGGGTTGGAGAGACCCAGTACTTC,.,.,TRBJ2-5,17,TRBV7-8
CASSIGPNYEQYF,TGTGCCAGTAGTATCGGCCCTAACTACGAGCAGTACTTC,.,.,TRBJ2-7,13,TRBV19
CASSGLAGRPWNIQYF,TGTGCCAGCAGTGGACTAGCGGGACGCCCGTGGAACATTCAGTACTTC,.,TRBD2,TRBJ2-4,16,TRBV28
CASSLSGTGGYTF,TGTGCCAGCAGCTTATCAGGGACGGGTGGCTACACCTTC,.,.,TRBJ1-2,13,TRBV7-9
CASSVAAASLYTDTQYF,TGTGCCAGCAGCGTAGCTGCAGCGTCGCTTTACACAGATACGCAGTATTTT,.,.,TRBJ2-3,17,TRBV9
CASSFAEGEQFF,TGTGCCAGCAGCTTTGCAGAGGGTGAGCAGTTCTTC,few,.,TRBJ2-1,12,TRBV12-3/TRBV12-4
CASSPRTASYNEQFF,TGTGCCAGCAGCCCGAGGACAGCCTCCTACAATGAGCAGTTCTTC,.,.,TRBJ2-1,15,TRBV9
CASSLAGAGTQETQYF,TGTGCCAGCAGTTTGGCCGGGGCAGGGACGCAAGAGACCCAGTACTTC,.,.,TRBJ2-5,16,TRBV28
CASSPGDRATGEQYF,TGTGCCAGCTCACCAGGGGACAGGGCAACGGGAGAGCAGTACTTC,.,TRBD1,TRBJ2-7,15,TRBV18
CASSVVQGPKYF,TGTGCCAGCAGCGTAGTCCAGGGCCCTAAGTACTTC,.,.,TRBJ2-5,12,TRBV9
CASSPSGGNQPQHF,TGTGCCAGCTCACCATCCGGGGGCAATCAGCCCCAGCATTTT,.,.,TRBJ1-5,14,TRBV18
CASSPSGGGIGTGELFF,TGTGCCAGCAGCCCGAGCGGTGGGGGGATCGGCACCGGGGAGCTGTTTTTT,once,.,TRBJ2-2,17,TRBV9
CASTRGTSGLGDTDTQYF,TGCGCCAGCACCCGTGGGACTAGCGGCCTCGGGGACACAGATACGCAGTATTTT,.,TRBD2,TRBJ2-3,18,TRBV5-1
CASRRKGNYGYTF,TGTGCCAGCCGAAGGAAGGGAAACTATGGCTACACCTTC,.,.,TRBJ1-2,13,TRBV5-6
CASSLLAGGGNEQFF,TGTGCCAGCAGCCTTCTAGCGGGAGGGGGCAATGAGCAGTTCTTC,.,TRBD2,TRBJ2-1,15,TRBV7-3
CASSAQGRHQPQHF,TGTGCCAGCAGTGCTCAGGGGAGGCATCAGCCCCAGCATTTT,.,.,TRBJ1-5,14,TRBV28
CASGPSDAGSYNEQFF,TGTGCTAGTGGACCCTCCGATGCGGGGAGCTACAATGAGCAGTTCTTC,.,.,TRBJ2-1,16,TRBV12-5
CASSSGQGGNTIYF,TGTGCCAGCAGTTCGGGACAGGGAGGAAACACCATATATTTT,.,TRBD1,TRBJ1-3,14,TRBV28
CATSDSSGGKGEKLFF,TGTGCCACCAGTGATTCCAGCGGGGGAAAGGGGGAAAAACTGTTTTTT,once,.,TRBJ1-4,16,TRBV24-1
CASSQAAGSIREQYF,TGCGCCAGCAGCCAAGCTGCAGGGTCAATACGCGAGCAGTACTTC,.,.,TRBJ2-7,15,TRBV4-1
CASSLEYREETQYF,TGTGCCAGCAGCTTAGAGTACAGGGAAGAGACCCAGTACTTC,.,.,TRBJ2-5,14,TRBV11-2
CASSQDRGNQPQHF,TGTGCCAGCAGCCAAGACAGGGGCAATCAGCCCCAGCATTTT,.,.,TRBJ1-5,14,TRBV4-2